Listed below are T cell receptor beta chains from one sample, sequenced in a study of graft-versus-host responses after intestinal transplantation. Clones were sequenced by immunoSEQ multiplex PCR, and TCRdb holds only the in-frame ones, with some missing. This table has 90,000 to 95,000 clones, approximately 92% appearing once. No antigen has been assigned to these receptors. This sample comprised unstimulated CD8+ T cells sorted from spleen or lymph node cells, obtained before intestinal transplant. The receptors here all came from a human donor who received an intestinal transplant. Both conserved end residues are part of each CDR3. D genes are given only for firm matches. Size tells how often a clone was seen (once, few, many) or the class of an expanded clone, and some rows leave it out.

D gene,clone size,V gene,J gene,CDR3 DNA,CDR3 protein
.,.,TRBV28,TRBJ2-3,TGTGCCAGCAGTTTAAGGCAGGGCCCAGATACGCAGTATTTT,CASSLRQGPDTQYF
TRBD1,.,TRBV9,TRBJ2-7,TGTGCCAGCAGCGTCCCGGGACAGGGCTACGAGCAGTACTTC,CASSVPGQGYEQYF
.,.,TRBV4-1,TRBJ2-1,TGCGCCAGCAGCCACCTCCAGGGTGAGCAGTTCTTC,CASSHLQGEQFF
.,.,TRBV5-1,TRBJ2-1,TGCGCCAGCAGCCGAATAGCGGAACCTTACAATGAGCAGTTCTTC,CASSRIAEPYNEQFF
TRBD2,.,TRBV2,TRBJ2-1,TGTGCCAGCAGTGAAACTAGCGGGGGTTACTACAATGAGCAGTTCTTC,CASSETSGGYYNEQFF
.,few,TRBV19,TRBJ1-5,TGTGCCAGTAGTATAGGGAGTCAGCCCCAGCATTTT,CASSIGSQPQHF
.,.,TRBV27,TRBJ1-5,TGTGCCAGCAGTGCGGCCGGGAATCAGCCCCAGCATTTT,CASSAAGNQPQHF
TRBD2,.,TRBV6-5,TRBJ2-7,TGTGCCAGCAGTTACTGGACTAGCGGGGGGCTTGAGCAGTACTTC,CASSYWTSGGLEQYF
.,.,TRBV7-2,TRBJ1-2,TGTGCCAGCAGCCCAGGCGGGTCTAATGGCTACACCTTC,CASSPGGSNGYTF
.,.,TRBV30,TRBJ1-5,TGTGCCTGGAGTGAGGGGGAGCCCCAGCATTTT,CAWSEGEPQHF
.,.,TRBV2,TRBJ2-3,TGTGCCCGAGGGGATACGCAGTATTTT,CARGDTQYF
.,.,TRBV15,TRBJ1-4,TGTGCCACCAGCAGAGATTCAGAGGCTAATGAAAAACTGTTTTTT,CATSRDSEANEKLFF
TRBD1,.,TRBV7-2,TRBJ1-6,TGTGCCAGCAGCTCCCGGGACAGCGCAAGCTCCTATAATTCACCCCTCCACTTT,CASSSRDSASSYNSPLHF
.,.,TRBV19,TRBJ2-1,TGTGCCAGTAGTATTAATACGGTCTCCTACAATGAGCAGTTCTTC,CASSINTVSYNEQFF
.,.,TRBV5-5,TRBJ1-1,TGTGCCAGCAGTTCTCACGACACACCGAACACTGAAGCTTTCTTT,CASSSHDTPNTEAFF
.,.,TRBV11-2,TRBJ2-3,TGTGCCAGCAGCCCTTCCCCCAGCGCAGATACGCAGTATTTT,CASSPSPSADTQYF
.,.,TRBV15,TRBJ1-2,TGTGCCACCAGCCGGGACACATTATCCGGCTATGGCTACACCTTC,CATSRDTLSGYGYTF
.,.,TRBV6-1,TRBJ1-2,TGTGCCAGCCGAGGACTGAGCTATGGCTACACCTTC,CASRGLSYGYTF
TRBD1,.,TRBV5-1,TRBJ1-1,TGCGCCAGCAGCCTGGGACAGGTTAACACTGAAGCTTTCTTT,CASSLGQVNTEAFF
TRBD2,.,TRBV19,TRBJ2-1,TGTGCAACTACTAGCGCCTCCTACAATGAGCAGTTCTTC,CATTSASYNEQFF
.,.,TRBV4-1,TRBJ1-1,TGCGCCAGCAGCCAAGTGGGAACAGGGTACACTGAAGCTTTCTTT,CASSQVGTGYTEAFF
TRBD2,.,TRBV6-6,TRBJ2-1,TGTGCCAGCAGTTATAGACTAGCGGTCTACAATGAGCAGTTCTTC,CASSYRLAVYNEQFF
.,.,TRBV27,TRBJ2-2,TGTGCCAGCAGTTGGTACACACCGAACACCGGGGAGCTGTTTTTT,CASSWYTPNTGELFF
.,.,TRBV7-3,TRBJ1-1,TGTGCCAGCAGCTTTGGGGGGGACACTGAAGCTTTCTTT,CASSFGGDTEAFF
.,.,TRBV5-6,TRBJ1-2,TGTGCCAGCAGCTCGGGGGGGACCTATGGCTACACCTTC,CASSSGGTYGYTF
.,once,TRBV13,TRBJ1-1,TGTGCCAGCAGCTTAGGGCCAGGAGGAGCTTTCTTT,CASSLGPGGAFF
.,.,TRBV5-1,TRBJ2-7,TGCGCCAGCAGCTTGTCTCTGGGCAGTTACGAGCAGTACTTC,CASSLSLGSYEQYF
TRBD2,.,TRBV4-2,TRBJ2-1,TGTGCCAGCAGCCAGGATAGCGGGGTGGGACACAATGAGCAGTTCTTC,CASSQDSGVGHNEQFF
.,once,TRBV7-7,TRBJ2-1,TGTGCCAGCGCCGTTAGCTCCTACAATGAGCAGTTCTTC,CASAVSSYNEQFF